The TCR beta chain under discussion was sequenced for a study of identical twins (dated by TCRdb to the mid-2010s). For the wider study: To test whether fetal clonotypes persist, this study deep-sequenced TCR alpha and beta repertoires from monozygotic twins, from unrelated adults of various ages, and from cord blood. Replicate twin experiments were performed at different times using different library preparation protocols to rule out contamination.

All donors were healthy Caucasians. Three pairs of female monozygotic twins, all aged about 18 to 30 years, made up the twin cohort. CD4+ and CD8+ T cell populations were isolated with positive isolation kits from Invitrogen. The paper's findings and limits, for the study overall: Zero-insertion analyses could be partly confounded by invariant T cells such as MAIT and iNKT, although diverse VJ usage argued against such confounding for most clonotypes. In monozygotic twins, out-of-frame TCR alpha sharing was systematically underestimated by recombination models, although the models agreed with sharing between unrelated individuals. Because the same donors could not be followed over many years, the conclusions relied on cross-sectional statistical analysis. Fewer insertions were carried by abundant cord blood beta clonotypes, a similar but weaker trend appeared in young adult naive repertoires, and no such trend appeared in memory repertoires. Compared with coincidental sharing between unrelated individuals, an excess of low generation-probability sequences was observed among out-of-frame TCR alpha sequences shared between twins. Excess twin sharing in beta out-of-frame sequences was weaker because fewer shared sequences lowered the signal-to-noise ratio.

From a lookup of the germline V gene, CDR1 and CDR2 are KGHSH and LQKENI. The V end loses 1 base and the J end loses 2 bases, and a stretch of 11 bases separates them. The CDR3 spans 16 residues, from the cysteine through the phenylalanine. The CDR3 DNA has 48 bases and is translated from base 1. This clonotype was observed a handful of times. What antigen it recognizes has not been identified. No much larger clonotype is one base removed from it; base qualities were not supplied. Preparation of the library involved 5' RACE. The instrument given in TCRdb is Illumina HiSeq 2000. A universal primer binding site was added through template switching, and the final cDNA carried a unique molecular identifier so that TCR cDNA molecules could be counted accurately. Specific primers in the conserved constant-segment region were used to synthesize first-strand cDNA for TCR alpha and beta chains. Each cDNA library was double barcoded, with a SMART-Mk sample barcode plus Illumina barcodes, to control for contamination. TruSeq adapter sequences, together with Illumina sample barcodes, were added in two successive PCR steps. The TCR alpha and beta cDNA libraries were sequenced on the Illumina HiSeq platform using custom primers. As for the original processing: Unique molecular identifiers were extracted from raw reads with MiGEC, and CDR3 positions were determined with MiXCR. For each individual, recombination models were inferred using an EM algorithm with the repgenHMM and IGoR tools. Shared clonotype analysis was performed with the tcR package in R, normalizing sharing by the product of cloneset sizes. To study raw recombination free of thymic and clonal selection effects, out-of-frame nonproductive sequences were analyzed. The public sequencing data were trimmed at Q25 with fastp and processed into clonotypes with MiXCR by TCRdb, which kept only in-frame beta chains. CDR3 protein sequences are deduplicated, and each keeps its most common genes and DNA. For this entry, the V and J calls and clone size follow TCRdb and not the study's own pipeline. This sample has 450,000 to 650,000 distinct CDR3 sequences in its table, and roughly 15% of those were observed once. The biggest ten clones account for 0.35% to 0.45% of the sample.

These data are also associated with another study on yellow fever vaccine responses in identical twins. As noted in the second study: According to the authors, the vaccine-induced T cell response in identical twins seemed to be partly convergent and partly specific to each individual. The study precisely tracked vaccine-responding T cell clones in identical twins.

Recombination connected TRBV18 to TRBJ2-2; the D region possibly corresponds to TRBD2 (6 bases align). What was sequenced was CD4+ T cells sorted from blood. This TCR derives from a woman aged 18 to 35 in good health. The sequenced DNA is TGTGCCAGCTCACCACTCGGGGGAATTAACACCGGGGAGCTGTTTTTT. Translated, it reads CASSPLGGINTGELFF.